Given below is one T cell receptor (beta chain) in context. The data originate from a study of control samples from healthy donors and cancer patients. Assay used: immunoSEQ multiplex PCR; TCRdb lists only in-frame clones, some missing. The sample consists of some 90,000 clones, roughly nine tenths of them appearing once. Sequences were obtained from blood. The receptor was derived from a woman aged 55-70 years in good health.

CDR3 DNA sequence: TGTGCCAGTAGCCAGGGGGAGACCCAGTACTTC. Protein product: CASSQGETQYF. This chain connects TRBV19 to TRBJ2-5; D is possibly TRBD1 (6 bases). CDR1 and CDR2 from the germline V gene are LNHDA and SQIVND (reference sequence). The CDR3 sequence is 11 residues long. V gave up 6 bases and J gave up 5 bases, with 7 bases separating them. The variable domain in full, with the rest retrieved from reference TRBV19 and TRBJ2-5, is DGGITQSPKYLFRKEGQNVTLSCEQNLNHDAMYWYRQDPGQGLRLIYYSQIVNDFQKGDIAEGYSVSREKKESFPLTVTSAQKNPTAFYLCASSQGETQYFGPGTRLLVL.